Listed here are 5 T cell receptor beta chains from one sample, sequenced in a study of radiotherapy plus CTLA-4 blockade in lung cancer (dated by TCRdb to about 2018). The library came from the immunoSEQ multiplex PCR assay. The clones in this table, taken by TCRdb from immuneACCESS, are in-frame only. Not every clone is retained; where verified, under half of the shortfall comes from an unresolved V gene, and the cause of the rest is unknown. The sample has more than 40,000 clones on record, approximately 78% of them singletons. Approximately 3.4% of the sample is in the top ten clones. The material was peripheral blood, obtained from a patient treated with radiotherapy plus ipilimumab. The origin of the receptors is a human donor with non-small cell lung cancer who had stable disease on radiotherapy plus ipilimumab.

The V gene is TRBV5-1, the J gene TRBJ2-5; weak D call: TRBD2 (6 bases). The assigned J gene may be wrong: the sequence end matches TRBJ2-7 better. The length of the CDR3 is 16 residues. Germline loops: CDR1 SGHRS, CDR2 YFSETQ. The CDR3, as DNA: TGCGCCAGCAGCTTGGCCGGAAGTAGCGGAGGCTACGAGCAGTACTTC. It specifies CASSLAGSSGGYEQYF.

The rearrangement uses TRBV28 and TRBJ1-1, with D unresolved. With 8 bases removed from V and 3 bases from J, the gap between germline ends came to 7 bases. The CDR3 loop spans 11 amino acids. The germline V gene encodes CDR1 MDHEN and CDR2 SYDVKM. CDR3 sequence: CASELDTEAFF. For the CDR3, the DNA is TGTGCCAGCGAGCTGGACACTGAAGCTTTCTTT.

This rearrangement joins TRBV28 to TRBJ1-4; tentatively, D is TRBD1 (5 bases). Germline V CDR1 and CDR2: MDHEN, SYDVKM. There are 14 residues in the CDR3. Trimming stripped 5 bases from V and 0 bases from J, with 7 bases between. CDR3 in amino acids: CASSTGPTNEKLFF. The CDR3 coding sequence is TGTGCCAGCAGTACAGGACCAACTAATGAAAAACTGTTTTTT.

The gene calls are TRBV5-6 and TRBJ1-1; 7 positions match TRBD1. The CDR3 loop spans 15 amino acids. The junction had 6 bases not matched to a gene; V was cut back by 0 bases and J by 4 bases. Looked up from germline, CDR1 is SGHDT and CDR2 is YYEEEE. The CDR3, as DNA: TGTGCCAGCAGCTTGGTAGGGGCAGGGGGCACTGAAGCTTTCTTT. Translating gives CASSLVGAGGTEAFF.

The chain recombines TRBV5-1 with TRBJ2-7; the match to TRBD1 covers 9 bases. V lost 4 bases to trimming and J lost 4 bases; unmatched junction nucleotides: 6. CDR1 and CDR2 from the germline V gene are SGHRS and YFSETQ. The CDR3 contains 14 residues. The CDR3 nucleotides read TGCGCCAGCAGCGCCTGGGGGACAGGGTACGAGCAGTACTTC. Residues: CASSAWGTGYEQYF.